The 10 T cell receptor beta chains reported below all come from one sample, sequenced in a study of blood T cell repertoires in COVID-19. Clones were read by immunoSEQ multiplex PCR, and TCRdb kept only the in-frame ones, dropping some. The top ten clones hold under 1.5% of a sample with some 380,000 clones, more than 75% of them seen once. Sequencing was done on a sample of PBMCs or T cells enriched from blood (not recorded which). These receptors were taken from a man younger than 40 who had recovered from COVID-19.

This clone was picked up one time. The V call is TRBV12-3 or TRBV12-4, the J call TRBJ2-7, with no clear D. Trimming pared 8 bases from V and 1 base from J, leaving 9 bases between. The length of the CDR3 is 12 residues. The CDR3 loop is CASHGASYEQYF. The CDR3 coding sequence is TGTGCCAGCCATGGAGCTTCCTACGAGCAGTACTTC.

This clone was counted a few times. This rearrangement joins TRBV21-1 to TRBJ1-1; the table's D call TRBD1 went unverified against the DNA. TRBV21-1 counts as a pseudogene. There are 16 residues in the CDR3. CDR3 sequence: CASSSTPNRRNTEAFF. CDR3 bases: TGTGCCAGCAGCAGCACCCCAAACAGGAGGAACACTGAAGCTTTCTTT.

There are a few counts of this clone. The chain has TRBV30 and TRBJ2-3, with TRBD2 as a possible D gene (5 bases). CDR1 is GTSNPN and CDR2 is SVGIG in the germline V gene (reference sequence). Between the trimmed V and J ends, which lost 0 bases and 4 bases, there was a span of 8 bases. This CDR3 contains 13 residues. The CDR3: CAWSVRRADTQYF. The CDR3 nucleotides are TGTGCCTGGAGTGTACGGCGGGCAGATACGCAGTATTTT.

The chain has TRBV6-5 and TRBJ2-2; D possibly corresponds to TRBD2 (5 bases). The V and J ends lost 8 bases and 3 bases respectively, with 13 bases between them. Germline V gene data show CDR1 as MNHEY and CDR2 as SVGAGI. This CDR3 region has 14 residues. CDR3 amino acids: CASRRKTYTGELFF. The CDR3 nucleotides read TGTGCCAGCCGGAGGAAAACTTACACCGGGGAGCTGTTTTTT.

The V and J genes are TRBV4-1 and TRBJ2-3, with 7 bases aligning to TRBD2. Looked up from germline, CDR1 is MGHRA and CDR2 is YSYEKL. The CDR3 spans 15 residues. The J segment lost 2 bases and the V segment lost 2 bases, leaving 4 bases of the junction unmatched. In DNA, the CDR3 is TGCGCCAGCAGCCAAACCGGGACTATCACAGATACGCAGTATTTT. This sequence encodes CASSQTGTITDTQYF.

V gene TRBV15 combines with J gene TRBJ1-1; 7 nucleotides align to TRBD1. V shed 4 bases and J 3 bases; nucleotides not matched to a gene: 5. Germline loops: CDR1 LNHNV, CDR2 YYDKDF (reference sequence). This CDR3 has 14 residues. The CDR3 region is CATSTYRGDTEAFF. The CDR3 coding sequence is TGTGCCACCAGCACTTACAGGGGAGACACTGAAGCTTTCTTT.

V usage is TRBV5-6 and J usage is TRBJ2-7; the D gene is possibly TRBD1 (6 bases). The CDR3 is 14 amino acids. The germline V and J ends were trimmed by 0 bases and 2 bases, with 9 bases remaining between them. Germline loops: CDR1 SGHDT, CDR2 YYEEEE. Written as DNA, the CDR3 is TGTGCCAGCAGCTTGGGCGACAGGCCCTACGAGCAGTACTTC. Its translation is CASSLGDRPYEQYF.

The chain links TRBV10-2 to TRBJ1-2, with 10 bases that match TRBD1. V gave up 2 bases and J gave up 5 bases; unmatched junction bases: 5. This CDR3 comprises 15 residues. CDR1 is WSHSY and CDR2 is SAAADI in the germline V gene. The CDR3 spells CASSEGRQGAYGYTF. CDR3 DNA: TGCGCCAGCAGTGAGGGTCGACAGGGGGCTTATGGCTACACCTTC.

The chain is built from TRBV27 and TRBJ1-1; TRBD1 aligns across 7 bases. Trimming took 6 bases from V and 5 from J; bases not matched to a gene: 9. The CDR3 extends over 14 amino acids. The V gene's germline CDR1 is MNHEY and CDR2 SMNVEV (reference sequence). CDR3 coding DNA: TGTGCCAGCAGACGAAACAGGGGTATGACTGAAGCTTTCTTT. It codes for CASRRNRGMTEAFF.

The chain uses TRBV6-5 and TRBJ2-1; TRBD2 is a possible D gene (5 bases). The CDR3 has 16 amino acids. Looked up from germline, CDR1 is MNHEY and CDR2 is SVGAGI. The V and J ends lost 4 bases and 1 base respectively, with 14 bases between them. The CDR3 sequence is CASSWTWRASYNEQFF. The CDR3 region has the DNA TGTGCCAGCAGTTGGACGTGGCGGGCGTCCTACAATGAGCAGTTCTTC.